The T cell receptor beta chain described here comes from a study of blood T cell repertoires in COVID-19. This CDR3 contains 13 residues. Germline assignment: CDR1 SGHVS and CDR2 FQNEAQ. Between the trimmed V and J ends, which lost 3 bases and 2 bases, there was a span of 7 bases. This table comes from immunoSEQ multiplex PCR, and its TCRdb copy is limited to in-frame clones, with some not included. This table holds 300,000 or so clones, about nine tenths found once. The chain combines TRBV7-8 with TRBJ1-2; D is unclear. The specimen was peripheral blood. The clonotype comes from a young woman who had recovered from COVID-19. CDR3 region: CASSFDTNYGYTF. In DNA, the CDR3 is TGTGCCAGCAGCTTCGACACAAACTATGGCTACACCTTC.